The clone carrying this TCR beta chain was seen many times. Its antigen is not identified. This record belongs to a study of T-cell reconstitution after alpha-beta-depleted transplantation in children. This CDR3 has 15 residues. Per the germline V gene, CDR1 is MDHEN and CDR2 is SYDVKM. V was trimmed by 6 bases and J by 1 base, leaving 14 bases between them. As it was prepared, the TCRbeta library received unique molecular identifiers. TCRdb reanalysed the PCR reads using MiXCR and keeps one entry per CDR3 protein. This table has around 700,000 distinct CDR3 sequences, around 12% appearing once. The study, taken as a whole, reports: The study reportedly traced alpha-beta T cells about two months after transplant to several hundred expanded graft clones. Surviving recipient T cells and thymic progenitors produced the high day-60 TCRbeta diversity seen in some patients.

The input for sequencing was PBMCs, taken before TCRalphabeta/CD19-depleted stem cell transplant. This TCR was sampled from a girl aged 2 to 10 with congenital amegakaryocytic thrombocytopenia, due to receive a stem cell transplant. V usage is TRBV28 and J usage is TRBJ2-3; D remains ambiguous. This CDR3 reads CASSQEPVRTDTQYF. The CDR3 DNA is TGTGCCAGCAGCCAAGAACCGGTGCGCACAGATACGCAGTATTTT.